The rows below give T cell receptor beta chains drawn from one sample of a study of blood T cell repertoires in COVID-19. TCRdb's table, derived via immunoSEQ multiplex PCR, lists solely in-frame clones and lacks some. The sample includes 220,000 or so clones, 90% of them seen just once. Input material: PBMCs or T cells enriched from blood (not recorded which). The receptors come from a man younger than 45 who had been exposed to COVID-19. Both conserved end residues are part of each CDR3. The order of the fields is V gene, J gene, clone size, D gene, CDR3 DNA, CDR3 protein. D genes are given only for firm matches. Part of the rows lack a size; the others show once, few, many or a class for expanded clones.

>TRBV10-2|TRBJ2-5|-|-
TGCGCCAGCAGTGAGCTAGGACTTGGTATTGGCGAGACCCAGTACTTC
CASSELGLGIGETQYF
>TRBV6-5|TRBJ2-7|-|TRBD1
TGTGCCAGCAGCTTGCAGGGGGCGAGTTACGAGCAGTACTTC
CASSLQGASYEQYF
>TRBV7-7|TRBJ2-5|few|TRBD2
TGTGCCAGCAGCAAACGCCAACGGGACCCTCGGGGGGGTGGAGAGACCCAGTACTTC
CASSKRQRDPRGGGETQYF
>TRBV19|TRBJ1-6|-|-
TGTGCCAGTGGGTTACAGGGATCCTATAATTCACCCCTCCACTTT
CASGLQGSYNSPLHF
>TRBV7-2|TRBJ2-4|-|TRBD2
TGTGCCAGCAGCTTAAGGTCGAGCGGGGGAGCCAAAAACATTCAGTACTTC
CASSLRSSGGAKNIQYF
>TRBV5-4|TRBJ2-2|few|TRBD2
TGTGCCAGCAGCTTCCGGGGGGACACCGGGGAGCTGTTTTTT
CASSFRGDTGELFF
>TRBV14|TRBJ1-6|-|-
TGTGCCAGCAGCCACGGTTCACCCCTCCACTTT
CASSHGSPLHF
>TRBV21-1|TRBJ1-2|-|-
TGTGCCAGCAGAGACAGCCCCTATGGCTACACCTTC
CASRDSPYGYTF
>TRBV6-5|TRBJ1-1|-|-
TGTGCCAGCATTGGGCACACTGAAGCTTTCTTT
CASIGHTEAFF
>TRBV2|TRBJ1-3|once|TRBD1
TGTGCCAGCAGTGAAACAGGGGCTGGAAACACCATATATTTT
CASSETGAGNTIYF
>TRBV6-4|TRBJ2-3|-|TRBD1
TGTGCCATCCCGACGGTAGGGGGCCGGGATACGCAGTATTTT
CAIPTVGGRDTQYF
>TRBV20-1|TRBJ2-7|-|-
TGCAGTGCTCTAACCCCCTACGAGCAGTACTTC
CSALTPYEQYF
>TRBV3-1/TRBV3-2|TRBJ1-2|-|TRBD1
TGTGCCAGCAGCCAAGGCCATGACAGGGAGAGTAGTGGCTACACCTTC
CASSQGHDRESSGYTF
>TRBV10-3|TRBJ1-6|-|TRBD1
TGTGCCATCAGCGTACAGGGGGTCCCCTATAATTCACCCCTCCACTTT
CAISVQGVPYNSPLHF
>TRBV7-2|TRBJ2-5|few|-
TGTGCCAGCAGCTTAGGGAGTAGCGGTAAACAAGAGACCCAGTACTTC
CASSLGSSGKQETQYF
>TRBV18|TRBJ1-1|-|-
TGTGCCAGCTCACCATCTCAGTGGCCGAACACTGAAGCTTTCTTT
CASSPSQWPNTEAFF
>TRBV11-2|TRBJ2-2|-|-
TGTGCCACCATGAGGCCGAACACCGGGGAGCTGTTTTTT
CATMRPNTGELFF
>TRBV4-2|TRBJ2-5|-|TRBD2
TGTGCCAGCAGCCAAGATGGACTAGCGTCGGAGACCCAGTACTTC
CASSQDGLASETQYF
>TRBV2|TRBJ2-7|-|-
TGTGCCAGCACCCCCGGGTCCTCCGAGCAGTACTTC
CASTPGSSEQYF
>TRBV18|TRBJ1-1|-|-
TGTGCCAGCTCACAAGGGGCGAACACTGAAGCTTTCTTT
CASSQGANTEAFF
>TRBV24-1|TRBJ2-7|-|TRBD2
TGTGCCACCAGTGATCGGGGGAGGGGCGGTACTTACGAGCAGTACTTC
CATSDRGRGGTYEQYF
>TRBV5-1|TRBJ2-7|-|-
TGCGCCAGCAGCTCTGACAGGACCTCCTACGAGCAGTACTTC
CASSSDRTSYEQYF
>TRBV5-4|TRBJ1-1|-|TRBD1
TGTGCCAGCAGCATGACAGGGGTGAACACTGAAGCTTTCTTT
CASSMTGVNTEAFF
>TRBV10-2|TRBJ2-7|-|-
TGCGCCAGCACCCAAAGGGGCGGACCCTACGAGCAGTACTTC
CASTQRGGPYEQYF
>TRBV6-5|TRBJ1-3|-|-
TGTGCCAGCAGTAGAGCGTCTGGAAACACCATATATTTT
CASSRASGNTIYF
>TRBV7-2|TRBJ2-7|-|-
TGTGCCAGCAGCCAATCGCGGGAAGGAGAGCAGTACTTC
CASSQSREGEQYF
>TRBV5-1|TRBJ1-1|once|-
TGCGCCAGCAGCTTCGGGGATATACTGAACACTGAAGCTTTCTTT
CASSFGDILNTEAFF
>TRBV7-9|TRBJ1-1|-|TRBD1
TGTGCCAGCAGCGAGAGCAGGGGGCCCGCTTTCTTT
CASSESRGPAFF
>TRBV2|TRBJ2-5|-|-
TGTGCCAGCAGTGATTCCCTTTTAGCTACGCGAGGCGAGACCCAGTACTTC
CASSDSLLATRGETQYF
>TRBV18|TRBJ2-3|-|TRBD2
TGTGCCAGCTCACCACTCGGGACTAGCAGGACAGATACGCAGTATTTT
CASSPLGTSRTDTQYF
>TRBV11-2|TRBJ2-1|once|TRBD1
TGTGCCAGCAGCTTACAAGAGGGGGCATACAATGAGCAGTTCTTC
CASSLQEGAYNEQFF
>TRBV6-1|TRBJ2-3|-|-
TGTGCCAGCAGTGAGGCCAGCACAGATACGCAGTATTTT
CASSEASTDTQYF
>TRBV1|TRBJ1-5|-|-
TGCACCAGCAGCTTAGGGACAGATACTAGCAATCAGCCCCAGCATTTT
CTSSLGTDTSNQPQHF
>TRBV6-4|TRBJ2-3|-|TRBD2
TGTGCCAGCAGAGCTCTAGCGGCCAGCACAGATACGCAGTATTTT
CASRALAASTDTQYF
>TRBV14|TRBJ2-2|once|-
TGTGCCAGCAGCTGGACAAATCCCGCGAACACCGGGGAGCTGTTTTTT
CASSWTNPANTGELFF
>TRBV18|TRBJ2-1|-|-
TGTGCCAGCTCAAGATCCGGGTCCCCCACCAATGAGCAGTTCTTC
CASSRSGSPTNEQFF
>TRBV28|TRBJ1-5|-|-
TGTGCCAGCATACCCGCCGGGGGTGGGAATCAGCCCCAGCATTTT
CASIPAGGGNQPQHF
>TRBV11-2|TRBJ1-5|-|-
TGTGCCAGTTCGGAGGGGTTGGCTCAGCCCCAGCATTTT
CASSEGLAQPQHF